This TCR beta chain was sequenced in a study of blood T cell repertoires in COVID-19. TCRdb's copy holds only in-frame clones and misses some; the assay was immunoSEQ multiplex PCR. The table has a few hundred thousand clones, 85% to 90% seen once. The source is a man between 18 and 29 years old with active or convalescent COVID-19. Material: peripheral blood.

CDR3 DNA: TGTGCCACCAGTCCCCAGGGTCAAGAGACCCAGTACTTC. Encoded protein: CATSPQGQETQYF. The chain couples TRBV24-1 to TRBJ2-5; D may be TRBD1 (5 bases). Germline CDR1 and CDR2: KGHDR and SFDVKD. Trimming removed 6 bases from V and 2 bases from J, with 9 bases in between. The CDR3 contains 13 residues.